Shown below are 9 T cell receptor beta chains from a single sample sequenced in a study of vaccination and CD4 T cells after COVID-19. The sample's treatment: roughly 11-day PBMC culture with coronavirus spike peptide pools or control peptides (ViraFEST assay). Once obtained from cultured CD4+ T cells, the DNA was sequenced using the Oncomine TCR Beta short-read assay. Each CDR3 protein is one row after TCRdb ran MiXCR on the PCR reads. The sample carries 9,000 to 15,000 distinct CDR3 sequences, less than 55% recorded once. These TCRs are of unknown antigen specificity. Input material: cultured CD4+ T cells from blood. The receptors stem from a human donor with COVID-19.

This chain connects TRBV24-1 to TRBJ2-3; D gene ambiguous. Germline assignment: CDR1 KGHDR and CDR2 SFDVKD. This CDR3 is built from 14 residues. Trimming removed 1 base at V and 2 bases at J, with 6 bases between. CDR3 sequence reads: CATSDFLDTDTQYF. The CDR3, as DNA: TGTGCCACCAGTGATTTCCTGGACACAGATACGCAGTATTTT.

The chain employs TRBV11-1 and TRBJ1-2, with 11 bases lining up with TRBD1. Germline V gives CDR1 SGHAT, CDR2 FQDESV (reference sequence). The CDR3 spans 15 residues. The ends lost 5 bases at V and 2 bases at J; junction bases unmatched: 4. The CDR3 protein is CASSQRTGGNYGYTF. The CDR3, as DNA: TGTGCCAGCAGCCAACGGACAGGGGGCAACTATGGCTACACCTTC.

This clonotype was seen only a few times. The V and J genes are TRBV20-1 and TRBJ2-7; no clear D. The germline V and J ends were trimmed by 3 bases and 2 bases, with 11 bases remaining between them. Germline assignment: CDR1 DFQATT and CDR2 SNEGSKA (reference sequence). The CDR3 length is 13 residues. CDR3 loop: CSASVPSTYEQYF. CDR3 DNA: TGCAGTGCTAGTGTCCCCTCAACCTACGAGCAGTACTTC.

This clonotype showed up just a few times. V gene TRBV19 combines with J gene TRBJ2-2; TRBD1 aligns across 7 bases. The trim removed 5 bases at V and 5 bases at J, leaving 5 bases unmatched. The germline V gene has CDR1 LNHDA and CDR2 SQIVND (reference sequence). The CDR3 consists of 14 residues. CDR3 nucleotides: TGTGCCAGTAGTCCCGGGACAGTGACCGGGGAGCTGTTTTTT. Translation gives CASSPGTVTGELFF.

This clonotype has just one count. The CDR3 DNA reads as TGTGCCAGCAGAGCCCCGGGCGGTCCCGGGGAGCTGTTTTTT. It is translated as CASRAPGGPGELFF. V usage is TRBV7-2 and J usage is TRBJ2-2; D is undetermined. The length of the CDR3 is 14 residues. Deletions cut 6 bases from V and 6 bases from J, with 14 bases between. The V gene's germline CDR1 is SGHTA and CDR2 FQGNSA.

This chain connects TRBV2 to TRBJ2-5, with D maybe TRBD1 (6 bases). V was shortened by 8 bases and J by 5 bases, with 30 bases between the two germline ends. Looked up from germline, CDR1 is SNHLY and CDR2 is FYNNEI. This CDR3 is built from 18 residues. The CDR3 DNA reads as TGTGCCAGCGACAGGTCATTCCCAGGCCAAGGCGGTTTTGAGACCCAGTACTTC. Protein sequence: CASDRSFPGQGGFETQYF.

This clonotype has a handful of counts. The chain links TRBV15 to TRBJ2-7, with 8 bases fitting TRBD1. The germline V gene has CDR1 LNHNV and CDR2 YYDKDF (reference sequence). This CDR3 has 13 residues. Trimming at V came to 4 bases and at J to 5 bases, leaving 4 bases not matched to a gene. CDR3 sequence reads: CATSTRQGNEQYF. CDR3 DNA sequence: TGTGCCACCAGCACAAGACAGGGGAACGAGCAGTACTTC.

The V gene is TRBV7-6, the J gene TRBJ2-3; 7 bases match TRBD2. CDR1 and CDR2 from the germline V gene are SGHVS and FNYEAQ. The CDR3 has 15 amino acids. Germline trimming cut 0 bases from V and 0 bases from J; bases unmatched to any gene: 0. The CDR3 sequence: CASSLAGGSTDTQYF. The CDR3 nucleotides read TGTGCCAGCAGCTTAGCGGGGGGGAGCACAGATACGCAGTATTTT.

CDR3 sequence reads: CSAQGGVSYNEQFF. In DNA, the CDR3 is TGCAGTGCTCAGGGGGGAGTTTCCTACAATGAGCAGTTCTTC. The chain carries TRBV20-1 and TRBJ2-1; D is perhaps TRBD1 (7 bases). Per germline, CDR1 DFQATT and CDR2 SNEGSKA (reference sequence). Trimming removed 5 bases at V and 1 base at J, with 12 bases between. The CDR3 totals 14 residues.